Each of the 4 T cell receptor beta chains below was sequenced from the same sample in a study of blood T cell repertoires in COVID-19 (dated by TCRdb to the early 2020s). Libraries came from the immunoSEQ multiplex PCR assay. The table was pulled from immuneACCESS by TCRdb, which kept in-frame rearrangements only. Such tables lose some clones; where checked, under half of the loss comes from unresolved V genes, and the rest has no known cause. The sample yields around 150,000 clones; around 84% were counted once. Roughly 19% of the sample belongs to the ten largest clones. Sample: peripheral blood. These receptors all come from a woman over 75 with acute or convalescent COVID-19.

This chain joins TRBV7-2 and TRBJ2-1; D is unclear. CDR3 length: 14 residues. The V and J ends lost 3 bases and 7 bases respectively, with 13 bases between them. The germline V gene has CDR1 SGHTA and CDR2 FQGNSA. CDR3 coding DNA: TGTGCCAGCAGCTTTAGCCTCCGATCTAATGAGCAGTTCTTC. The encoded protein is CASSFSLRSNEQFF.

The chain combines TRBV14 with TRBJ2-5; D unclear. The CDR3 extends over 13 amino acids. V shed 4 bases and J shed 7 bases, with 13 bases lying between them. Germline CDR1 is SGHDN and CDR2 is FVKESK. Here the CDR3 DNA reads TGTGCCAGCAGCCCAACGATAACGGGGACCCAGTACTTC. Its protein is CASSPTITGTQYF.

Only a few counts were recorded for this clone. The V and J genes are TRBV7-2 and TRBJ2-7; D remains unclear. Trimming took 2 bases from V and 3 from J, leaving 2 bases between them. Germline CDR1 SGHTA, CDR2 FQGNSA. This CDR3 is 11 amino acids long. In nucleotides, the CDR3 is TGTGCCAGCAGCTTATACTACGAGCAGTACTTC. Protein sequence: CASSLYYEQYF.

This chain connects TRBV7-2 to TRBJ2-3, with 7 bases matching TRBD2. V lost 3 bases and J lost 2; bases outside the gene matches: 5. CDR1 and CDR2 from the germline V gene are SGHTA and FQGNSA. CDR3 length equals 15 residues. The CDR3 DNA reads as TGTGCCAGCAGCTTGCGCGGGGGAAACACAGATACGCAGTATTTT. Encoded protein: CASSLRGGNTDTQYF.